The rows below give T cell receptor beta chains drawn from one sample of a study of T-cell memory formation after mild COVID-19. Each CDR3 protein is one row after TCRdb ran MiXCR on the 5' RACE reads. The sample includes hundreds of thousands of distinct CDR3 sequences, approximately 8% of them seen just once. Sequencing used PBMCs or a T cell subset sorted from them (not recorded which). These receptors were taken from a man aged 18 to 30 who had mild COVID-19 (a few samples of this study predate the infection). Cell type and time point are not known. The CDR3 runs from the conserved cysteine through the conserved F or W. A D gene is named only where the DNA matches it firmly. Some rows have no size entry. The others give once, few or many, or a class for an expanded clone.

CDR3: CASSPRAAGTTSNSPLHF
DNA: TGTGCCAGCTCACCACGGGCGGCAGGTACTACTTCGAATTCACCCCTCCACTTT
J: TRBJ1-6
size: few
V: TRBV18
D: -

CDR3: CASSTTSGARNEQFF
DNA: TGTGCCAGCAGTACGACTAGCGGGGCCCGTAATGAGCAGTTCTTC
J: TRBJ2-1
size: -
V: TRBV6-2/TRBV6-3
D: TRBD2

CDR3: CASSSSRQTERTEAFF
DNA: TGTGCCAGCAGCTCTAGCCGACAGACTGAGCGCACTGAAGCTTTCTTT
J: TRBJ1-1
size: few
V: TRBV7-9
D: -

CDR3: CASSDIGDSHEQYF
DNA: TGTGCCAGCAGTGACATCGGAGACAGTCACGAGCAGTACTTC
J: TRBJ2-7
size: medium-sized
V: TRBV6-4
D: -

CDR3: CASSSDSGGGYNEQFF
DNA: TGCGCCAGCAGCTCTGACTCAGGGGGGGGCTACAATGAGCAGTTCTTC
J: TRBJ2-1
size: many
V: TRBV5-1
D: -

CDR3: CASSSARDRGHGYTF
DNA: TGTGCCAGCAGCTCGGCCCGGGACAGGGGGCATGGCTACACCTTC
J: TRBJ1-2
size: -
V: TRBV7-9
D: TRBD1

CDR3: CSARSLRVAGEQETQYF
DNA: TGCAGTGCTAGATCCTTGAGGGTAGCGGGCGAGCAAGAGACCCAGTACTTC
J: TRBJ2-5
size: few
V: TRBV20-1
D: TRBD2

CDR3: CDSSPLSSTDTQYF
DNA: TGTGACAGCAGCCCGTTATCTAGCACAGATACGCAGTATTTT
J: TRBJ2-3
size: -
V: TRBV7-2
D: -

CDR3: CASSPSRGRSTDTQYF
DNA: TGTGCCAGCAGCCCATCGCGGGGGCGAAGCACAGATACGCAGTATTTT
J: TRBJ2-3
size: few
V: TRBV5-4
D: -

CDR3: CASSLTLLYEQYF
DNA: TGTGCCAGCAGTTTAACCCTGCTGTACGAGCAGTACTTC
J: TRBJ2-7
size: -
V: TRBV12-3/TRBV12-4
D: -

CDR3: CSARDPQGTRGYTF
DNA: TGCAGTGCTAGAGACCCACAGGGGACGCGGGGCTACACCTTC
J: TRBJ1-2
size: many
V: TRBV20-1
D: TRBD1

CDR3: CASSQDVGFAELFF
DNA: TGTGCCAGCAGCCAAGATGTGGGGTTTGCGGAGCTGTTTTTT
J: TRBJ2-2
size: few
V: TRBV14
D: -

CDR3: CASGAQGAPSGELFF
DNA: TGTGCCAGCGGGGCCCAGGGGGCCCCATCCGGGGAGCTGTTTTTT
J: TRBJ2-2
size: many
V: TRBV6-2/TRBV6-3
D: TRBD1

CDR3: CASSFGDRHYEQYF
DNA: TGTGCCAGCAGTTTCGGGGACAGACACTACGAGCAGTACTTC
J: TRBJ2-7
size: -
V: TRBV12-3/TRBV12-4
D: TRBD1

CDR3: CASSEGKILGTDTQYF
DNA: TGTGCCAGCAGCGAGGGTAAGATCCTGGGCACAGATACGCAGTATTTT
J: TRBJ2-3
size: few
V: TRBV9
D: -

CDR3: CASSMSRAQPQHF
DNA: TGTGCCAGTAGTATGAGCAGGGCTCAGCCCCAGCATTTT
J: TRBJ1-5
size: many
V: TRBV19
D: -

CDR3: CSARDPMNTGELFF
DNA: TGCAGTGCTAGAGACCCGATGAACACCGGGGAGCTGTTTTTT
J: TRBJ2-2
size: few
V: TRBV20-1
D: -

CDR3: CASSEPGQGETQYF
DNA: TGTGCCAGCAGTGAGCCGGGGCAGGGAGAGACCCAGTACTTC
J: TRBJ2-5
size: -
V: TRBV6-1
D: -

CDR3: CASSFSGTALNTEAFF
DNA: TGTGCCAGTAGTTTTTCCGGGACAGCTCTTAACACTGAAGCTTTCTTT
J: TRBJ1-1
size: many
V: TRBV19
D: TRBD1

CDR3: CASSLVGAGNTQYF
DNA: TGTGCCAGCAGCTTAGTTGGGGCCGGGAATACGCAGTATTTT
J: TRBJ2-3
size: many
V: TRBV11-2
D: -

CDR3: CASRNTGGGQPQQF
DNA: TGTGCCAGCAGAAATACAGGGGGCGGACAGCCCCAGCAATTT
J: TRBJ1-5
size: few
V: TRBV6-2/TRBV6-3
D: TRBD1

CDR3: CASSLALVWETQYF
DNA: TGTGCCAGCAGCTTAGCGCTGGTATGGGAGACCCAGTACTTC
J: TRBJ2-5
size: many
V: TRBV7-8
D: -

CDR3: CASSEDANYGYTF
DNA: TGTGCCAGCAGTGAAGATGCTAACTATGGCTACACCTTC
J: TRBJ1-2
size: -
V: TRBV6-6
D: -

CDR3: CASFVGGGFYEQYF
DNA: TGTGCCAGCTTCGTAGGCGGGGGATTCTACGAGCAGTACTTC
J: TRBJ2-7
size: -
V: TRBV18
D: TRBD2

CDR3: CASSELIGRTDTQYF
DNA: TGTGCCAGCAGTGAATTGATAGGACGCACAGATACGCAGTATTTT
J: TRBJ2-3
size: few
V: TRBV25-1
D: -

CDR3: CASSNGAGELFF
DNA: TGTGCCAGCAGCAACGGGGCCGGGGAGCTGTTTTTT
J: TRBJ2-2
size: few
V: TRBV21-1
D: -

CDR3: CASSFYGVHNEQFF
DNA: TGTGCCAGCAGCTTCTACGGGGTCCACAATGAGCAGTTCTTC
J: TRBJ2-1
size: -
V: TRBV7-9
D: -

CDR3: CASSYSGMVGGYTF
DNA: TGTGCCAGCAGTTACTCAGGGATGGTAGGAGGCTACACCTTC
J: TRBJ1-2
size: -
V: TRBV6-5
D: -

CDR3: CASSLDSSSTDTQYF
DNA: TGTGCCAGCAGCTTGGACAGTTCTAGCACAGATACGCAGTATTTT
J: TRBJ2-3
size: few
V: TRBV5-5
D: -

CDR3: CASSLGGGSFNEKLFF
DNA: TGTGCCAGCAGCCTCGGGGGGGGGAGCTTTAATGAAAAACTGTTTTTT
J: TRBJ1-4
size: few
V: TRBV7-2
D: -

CDR3: CASSSQGGNTEAFF
DNA: TGTGCCAGCAGTTCACAGGGGGGGAATACTGAAGCTTTCTTT
J: TRBJ1-1
size: many
V: TRBV12-3/TRBV12-4
D: TRBD1

CDR3: CASSRGQRYSPLHF
DNA: TGTGCCAGCAGCCGGGGACAGAGATATTCACCCCTCCACTTT
J: TRBJ1-6
size: few
V: TRBV7-8
D: TRBD1

CDR3: CASSETRDPSLHF
DNA: TGTGCCAGCAGTGAAACCAGGGATCCGTCCCTCCACTTT
J: TRBJ1-6
size: few
V: TRBV6-1
D: -

CDR3: CASSLGGSTYNEQFF
DNA: TGTGCCAGCAGCTTAGGGGGTTCCACCTACAATGAGCAGTTCTTC
J: TRBJ2-1
size: few
V: TRBV11-2
D: -

CDR3: CASSLGWSTDTQYF
DNA: TGTGCCAGCTCTTTAGGCTGGAGCACAGATACGCAGTATTTT
J: TRBJ2-3
size: once
V: TRBV3-2
D: -